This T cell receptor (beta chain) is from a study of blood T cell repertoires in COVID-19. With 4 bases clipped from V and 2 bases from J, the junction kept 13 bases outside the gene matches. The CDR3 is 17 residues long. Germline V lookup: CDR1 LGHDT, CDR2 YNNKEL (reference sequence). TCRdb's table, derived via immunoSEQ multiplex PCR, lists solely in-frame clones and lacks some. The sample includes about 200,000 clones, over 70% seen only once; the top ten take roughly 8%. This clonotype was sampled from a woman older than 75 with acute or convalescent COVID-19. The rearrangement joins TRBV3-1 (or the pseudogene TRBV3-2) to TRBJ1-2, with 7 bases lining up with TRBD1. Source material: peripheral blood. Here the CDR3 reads CASSPGTVRSLNYGYTF. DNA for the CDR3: TGTGCCAGCAGCCCTGGGACAGTCAGAAGTTTAAACTATGGCTACACCTTC.